These T cell receptor beta chains were read from a single sample in a study of patients and donors after allogeneic stem cell transplantation. TCRdb reprocessed the RT-PCR reads via MiXCR and lists one record per CDR3 protein. The repertoire holds about 200,000 distinct CDR3 sequences, with about 38% as singletons. The specimen was blood, either unsorted or a sorted T cell fraction (not recorded which). The source is a human donor who was either an allogeneic HSCT recipient or a stem cell or donor lymphocyte infusion donor (not recorded which). It is not recorded whose cells these are; they may come from a transplant donor. Each CDR3 is given without its conserved first and last residue.

V gene | CDR3 protein
TRBV4-3 | ASSQAPLGLDNSPLH
TRBV12-3/TRBV12-4 | ASSLSWRDGYT
TRBV9 | ASSVDPYQETQY
TRBV7-8 | ASSLMVVGSGGPEAF
TRBV18 | ASSPSGTANTGELF
TRBV20-1 | SASVGNTEAF
TRBV7-9 | ASSFVGPGVEAF
TRBV24-1 | ATSEPTRTGRSDTQY
TRBV7-9 | ASSLARDRNEKLF
TRBV7-9 | ASSLAGVASNYGYT
TRBV4-1 | ASSQDRTGSNTGELF
TRBV28 | ASSPGLAGGRSYNEQF
TRBV6-2/TRBV6-3 | ASSYQGAYEQY
TRBV25-1 | ASSGGDGGRETQY
TRBV6-2/TRBV6-3 | ASSFIRGVFRNTEAF
TRBV3-1 | ASSQEQTGTRQY
TRBV20-1 | SARNALRRGDPPYEQY
TRBV7-2 | ASSLDGTGGSQPQH
TRBV2 | ASGPGTLKETQY
TRBV27 | ASSRLAGDRYEQY
TRBV20-1 | SARPSTVNTEAF
TRBV7-9 | ASGPEAGLNQPQH
TRBV28 | ASSRVDNSPLH
TRBV3-1 | ASSQFGGTRETQY
TRBV6-6 | ASSYGREYEQY
TRBV5-8 | ASTQLRQGDYGYT
TRBV5-1 | ASSLSTSFSGNTIY
TRBV29-1 | SVEKGTREAF
TRBV4-1 | ASSQFPGNQPQH
TRBV7-9 | ASSLLGTGVHNEQF
TRBV12-3/TRBV12-4 | ASSLAPGYAEAF